These T cell receptor beta chains were read from a single sample in a study of cytomegalovirus exposure and HLA in healthy donors. Assay used: immunoSEQ multiplex PCR; TCRdb lists only in-frame clones, some missing. Among about 170,000 clones, over 75% were seen once, and the ten largest hold over 2%. Sequencing was done on a sample of PBMCs. The receptor source for this set is a male donor in good health and CMV-seronegative. The conserved cysteine and the conserved F or W are not part of the CDR3 here. The D gene is left open where the match is weak.

j_call	d_call	v_call	cdr3_aa
TRBJ1-6	TRBD1	TRBV7-9	ASSLDRGPNSPLH
TRBJ2-1	TRBD2	TRBV5-4	ASSLLSSGDLTNEQF
TRBJ2-2	.	TRBV6-5	ASSLYKDTGELF
TRBJ2-3	TRBD2	TRBV29-1	SVVPSGTDTQY
TRBJ1-2	.	TRBV4-3	ASSQDSGMGYGYT
TRBJ1-5	TRBD1	TRBV6-1	ASSEAGQDNQPQH
TRBJ2-3	TRBD2	TRBV11-2	ASSLDGGGLGDTQY
TRBJ2-3	.	TRBV2	ASTKSRPGVSDTQY
TRBJ2-7	TRBD1	TRBV2	ASSDLTTGTGVYEQY
TRBJ2-5	.	TRBV7-2	ASSFSLREFETQY
TRBJ1-2	.	TRBV6-5	ASSPGSGYT
TRBJ2-2	.	TRBV19	ASSTPTGELF
TRBJ1-2	.	TRBV5-6	ASIPLYTGNGRYT
TRBJ1-2	.	TRBV19	ASSILSRGYT
TRBJ2-7	.	TRBV2	ASSKTPYEQY
TRBJ2-5	.	TRBV6-5	ASSYGQKETQY
TRBJ2-7	TRBD1	TRBV29-1	SVVGDRYEQY
TRBJ2-1	.	TRBV7-2	ASSLATDRYNEQF
TRBJ1-2	TRBD1	TRBV6-5	ASRVQGAPNYGYT
TRBJ1-1	TRBD1	TRBV2	ASRTGTGVRNTEAF
TRBJ2-1	TRBD2	TRBV4-1	ASSLLPGLAGGDNEQF
TRBJ1-3	.	TRBV30	AWMGFFSGNTIY
TRBJ2-1	TRBD2	TRBV15	ATSRGLAGRNEQF
TRBJ1-6	.	TRBV2	ASSERTGGNSPLH
TRBJ1-2	.	TRBV27	ASFDGRVSGYT
TRBJ1-2	.	TRBV5-1	ASSLVAGEGYGYT
TRBJ2-5	.	TRBV5-1	ASSVTPDQETQY
TRBJ1-5	.	TRBV2	ASSETGSDNQPQH
TRBJ2-7	TRBD1	TRBV4-1	ASSHEGQGDPYEQY
TRBJ2-7	TRBD1	TRBV29-1	SVGLTGGSYEQY
TRBJ1-4	.	TRBV11-2	ASSSGHLNEKLF
TRBJ2-7	.	TRBV15	ATSRGEGGENEQY
TRBJ1-5	.	TRBV19	ASSMLGVGNQPQH
TRBJ1-2	.	TRBV5-1	ASSLGSPGYDGYT
TRBJ2-5	.	TRBV7-2	ASSLVELSTQY
TRBJ2-5	.	TRBV4-1	ASSQGRGGAPRQETQY
TRBJ2-2	.	TRBV6-5	ASSYLATGELF
TRBJ1-6	TRBD1	TRBV7-8	ASSQTGEDSPLH
TRBJ1-1	.	TRBV12-5	ASGFSSGAYTEAF
TRBJ1-2	.	TRBV19	ASSEVNYGYT